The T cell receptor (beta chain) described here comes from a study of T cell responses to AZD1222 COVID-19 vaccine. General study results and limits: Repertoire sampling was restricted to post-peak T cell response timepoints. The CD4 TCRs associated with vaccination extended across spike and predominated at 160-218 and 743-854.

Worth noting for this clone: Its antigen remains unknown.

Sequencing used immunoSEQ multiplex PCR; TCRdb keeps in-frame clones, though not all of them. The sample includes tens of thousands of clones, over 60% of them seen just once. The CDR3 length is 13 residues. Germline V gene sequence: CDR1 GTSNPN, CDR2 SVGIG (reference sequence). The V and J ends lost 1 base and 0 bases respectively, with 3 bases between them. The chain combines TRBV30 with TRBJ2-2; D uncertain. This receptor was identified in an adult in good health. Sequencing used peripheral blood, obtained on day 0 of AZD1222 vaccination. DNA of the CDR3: TGTGCCTGGAGTGAGACGAACACCGGGGAGCTGTTTTTT. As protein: CAWSETNTGELFF.